Many counts were recorded for the clone carrying this T cell receptor (beta chain). Its antigen remains unknown. These data originate in a study of Graves' ophthalmopathy and Graves' hyperthyroidism. Overall study: Specimen type is peripheral blood, obtained at initial diagnosis before any treatment.

Study observations and caveats: Most thyroid clonotypes expanded beyond 0.001 frequency were also found in blood. The model reached approximately 70% sensitivity and roughly 72% specificity for predicting ophthalmopathy progression.

Ophthalmopathy donors' eye disease showed moderate-to-severe activity, CAS of at least 3, NOSPECS of at least 4 and duration under 3 months. Amplified TCR beta CDR3 regions were obtained using RNA transcripts as template. Amplification began with first-round RT-PCR using HTBI primers, then second-round multiplex PCR was performed. Each CDR3 protein is one row after TCRdb ran MiXCR on the multiplex PCR reads. The sample has almost 750,000 distinct CDR3 sequences, 35% to 50% seen once. The material sequenced was peripheral blood. This TCR derives from an adult man with Graves' ophthalmopathy.

DNA of the CDR3: TGTGCCAGCAGCGCCTTGGAGGGGCGACAGTACTTC. It is translated as CASSALEGRQYF. The chain recombines TRBV9 with TRBJ2-7, with D possibly matching TRBD2 (6 bases). Germline CDR1 reads SGDLS; CDR2 reads YYNGEE. Trimming took 3 bases from V and 10 from J, leaving 14 bases between them. The CDR3 covers 12 residues.